Below, 27 T cell receptor beta chains from the same sample are listed, as sequenced in a study of cytomegalovirus exposure and HLA in healthy donors. The PCR ran on 60 Vbeta and 13 Jbeta primers. Profiled with immunoSEQ multiplex PCR; TCRdb holds only in-frame clones, not every one. The data hold 120,000 or so clones, with around three quarters observed a single time. The specimen sequenced was PBMCs. These receptors came from a man aged 30 to 39 in good health and CMV-seronegative.

CDR3 region: CASSLWTGSSNQPQHF. The CDR3 bases are TGTGCCAGCAGCCTCTGGACAGGCTCTAGCAATCAGCCCCAGCATTTT. J is TRBJ1-5 and V is TRBV7-9; the match to TRBD1 covers 7 bases. The trim removed 5 bases at V and 0 bases at J, leaving 7 bases unmatched. CDR3 length equals 16 residues. Per germline, CDR1 SEHNR and CDR2 FQNEAQ (reference sequence).

The CDR3 here is CASSFPSGRPDTQYF. The CDR3 nucleotides are TGTGCCAGCAGTTTTCCCAGCGGGAGGCCAGATACGCAGTATTTT. The J gene is TRBJ2-3, the V gene TRBV28; 9 bases line up with TRBD2. Losses at the gene ends were 3 bases for V and 4 bases for J; bases not matched to a gene: 5. Germline loops: CDR1 MDHEN, CDR2 SYDVKM. This CDR3 is 15 amino acids long.

The chain recombines TRBV30 with TRBJ2-5; TRBD1 agrees at 8 bases. The V gene's germline CDR1 is GTSNPN and CDR2 SVGIG (reference sequence). The CDR3 sequence is 13 residues long. Trimming cost V 8 bases and J 5 bases; bases outside gene matches: 10. The CDR3 DNA is TGTGCCGTTAGACAGGGGTTGAAGGAGACCCAGTACTTC. Protein sequence: CAVRQGLKETQYF.

The V and J genes are TRBV29-1 and TRBJ1-4, with 10 positions matching TRBD1. The length of the CDR3 is 13 residues. Germline CDR1 and CDR2: SQVTM and ANQGSEA. The junction had 1 base not matched to a gene; V was cut back by 3 bases and J by 6 bases. CDR3 sequence reads: CSVEGTGDEKLFF. CDR3 DNA sequence: TGCAGCGTTGAGGGGACAGGGGATGAAAAACTGTTTTTT.

This clone was detected once. The genes are TRBV5-5 and TRBJ2-3, with 11 bases lining up with TRBD1. The CDR3 spans 17 residues. The V segment lost 4 bases and the J segment 2 bases; nucleotides outside the gene matches: 9. Germline assignment: CDR1 SGHKS and CDR2 YYEKEE (reference sequence). CDR3 sequence: CASSTFGQGAVTDTQYF. The CDR3 coding sequence is TGTGCCAGCAGCACGTTTGGACAGGGGGCTGTCACAGATACGCAGTATTTT.

This chain joins TRBV11-1 and TRBJ2-7, with 7 bases fitting TRBD1. V trimming: 1 base; J trimming: 1 base; junction bases outside the gene matches: 4. The germline gives CDR1 SGHAT, CDR2 FQDESV (reference sequence). The CDR3 has 15 residues. The CDR3 reads CASSLVGRGSYEQYF. The CDR3 nucleotides are TGTGCCAGCAGCTTAGTCGGCAGGGGGTCCTACGAGCAGTACTTC.

The V gene is TRBV15, the J gene TRBJ2-6; D call uncertain. CDR3 length: 18 amino acids. V was cut by 5 bases and J by 3 bases, with 20 bases left in between. Germline V lookup: CDR1 LNHNV, CDR2 YYDKDF (reference sequence). CDR3 region: CATSPWSRTLSGANVLTF. CDR3 DNA: TGTGCCACCAGCCCCTGGAGTCGAACTCTTAGTGGGGCCAACGTCCTGACTTTC.

This clone occurred once. This chain joins TRBV4-3 and TRBJ1-2; D gene uncertain. The CDR3 is 16 amino acids. Germline V gene lookup returns CDR1 LGHNA and CDR2 YSLEER. Between the trimmed V and J ends, which lost 0 bases and 0 bases, there was a span of 11 bases. The CDR3 nucleotides read TGCGCCAGCAGCCAAGATCAACGCGGAGCTAACTATGGCTACACCTTC. Translated: CASSQDQRGANYGYTF.

Concerning this clone: Other DNA sequences in the same sample also yield this CDR3. V is TRBV5-5 and J is TRBJ1-5; D is unresolved. This CDR3 region has 15 residues. CDR1 SGHKS and CDR2 YYEKEE come from the germline V gene (reference sequence). The germline V and J ends were trimmed by 1 base and 7 bases, with 15 bases remaining between them. CDR3 in DNA: TGTGCCAGCAGCTTGCGGTCCGGTGGCGGGCAGCCCCAGCATTTT. Protein product: CASSLRSGGGQPQHF.

The chain is built from TRBV20-1 and TRBJ1-1; no reliable D call. The CDR3 runs to 10 residues. V was pared by 6 bases and J by 1 base, with 3 bases between. CDR1 is DFQATT, CDR2 SNEGSKA, per germline (reference sequence). The CDR3 protein is CSARNTEAFF. DNA for the CDR3: TGCAGTGCCCGGAACACTGAAGCTTTCTTT.

This clone was detected only once. V and J are TRBV28 and TRBJ2-7; tentative D call: TRBD2 (5 bases). V was shortened by 4 bases and J by 2 bases, with 12 bases between the two germline ends. This CDR3 region has 14 residues. Looked up from germline, CDR1 is MDHEN and CDR2 is SYDVKM. The CDR3, as DNA: TGTGCCAGCAGTTCAGGCAGGACTGCCTACGAGCAGTACTTC. Translation gives CASSSGRTAYEQYF.

This chain joins TRBV19 and TRBJ2-1, with 11 bases aligning to TRBD1. Germline assignment: CDR1 LNHDA and CDR2 SQIVND (reference sequence). With 5 bases clipped from V and 6 bases from J, the junction kept 6 bases outside the gene matches. This CDR3 has 15 residues. The CDR3 spells CASSPDRGPPNEQFF. DNA of the CDR3: TGTGCCAGTAGTCCGGACAGGGGGCCCCCCAATGAGCAGTTCTTC.

This chain connects TRBV2 to TRBJ1-4; no clear D gene. V was shortened by 3 bases and J by 11 bases, with 16 bases between the two germline ends. CDR3 length: 14 residues. In germline, CDR1 is SNHLY, CDR2 FYNNEI. The CDR3 sequence is CASSEGASPVKLFF. The CDR3 region has the DNA TGTGCCAGCAGTGAGGGCGCGTCACCCGTCAAACTGTTTTTT. The whole variable domain, remainder taken from reference TRBV2 and TRBJ1-4, is EPEVTQTPSHQVTQMGQEVILRCVPISNHLYFYWYRQILGQKVEFLVSFYNNEISEKSEIFDDQFSVERPDGSNFTLKIRSTKLEDSAMYFCASSEGASPVKLFFGSGTQLSVL.

The gene calls are TRBV2 and TRBJ2-5; TRBD1 might be the D (5 bases). This CDR3 is 11 amino acids long. V lost 7 bases, J lost 5 bases, and 8 bases lay in between. From germline, CDR1 is SNHLY and CDR2 FYNNEI. CDR3: CASTGAETQYF. CDR3 coding DNA: TGTGCCAGCACTGGGGCGGAGACCCAGTACTTC.

This chain joins TRBV18 and TRBJ2-5, with 13 nucleotides matching TRBD2. The ends lost 4 bases at V and 9 bases at J; junction bases unmatched: 5. CDR3 length: 14 amino acids. Looked up from germline, CDR1 is KGHSH and CDR2 is LQKENI. The CDR3 sequence: CASSQGLAGEAQYF. DNA for the CDR3: TGTGCCAGCTCACAAGGACTAGCGGGGGAGGCCCAGTACTTC.

This chain links TRBV11-2 with TRBJ1-2, with D possibly TRBD1 on 6 matching bases. V lost 6 bases and J 8 bases, leaving 22 bases between the germline ends. The CDR3 sequence is 15 residues long. Looked up from germline, CDR1 is SGHAT and CDR2 is FQNNGV. The CDR3 DNA sequence: TGTGCCAGCAGTCTAGGGGGAGGCGGGGGCAGAGGCTACACCTTC. Residues: CASSLGGGGGRGYTF.

This clone was found once. This chain connects TRBV25-1 to TRBJ1-2; the D gene is possibly TRBD1 (6 bases). CDR1 is MGHDK and CDR2 is SYGVNS in the germline V gene. The CDR3 is 14 amino acids. Trimming shortened V by 5 bases and J by 3 bases, and 13 bases separated the two germline ends. The chain's CDR3 is CASSRTGSYYGYTF. For the CDR3, the DNA is TGTGCCAGCAGTCGAACAGGGTCGTACTATGGCTACACCTTC.

This clone was seen only a few times. The V call is TRBV7-2, the J call TRBJ1-5, with D unclear. Germline lookup yields CDR1 SGHTA and CDR2 FQGNSA. There are 15 residues in the CDR3. V was trimmed by 7 bases and J by 0 bases, leaving 13 bases between them. The CDR3 bases are TGTGCCAGCACGATAACGGGTCATAGCAATCAGCCCCAGCATTTT. Amino acid sequence: CASTITGHSNQPQHF.

Worth noting for this clone: The sample holds other DNA sequences that translate to the same CDR3. V is TRBV25-1 and J is TRBJ2-7, with 7 positions matching TRBD2. CDR1 and CDR2 (germline): MGHDK, SYGVNS. V shed 7 bases, J shed 6 bases, and the junction held 12 bases outside the gene matches. The CDR3 runs to 14 residues. CDR3 in amino acids: CASTPRKREGEQYF. CDR3 DNA: TGTGCCAGCACCCCGCGAAAGCGGGAAGGCGAGCAGTACTTC.

The chain links TRBV5-1 to TRBJ2-7, with D tentatively TRBD1 (5 bases). CDR1 and CDR2 from the germline V gene are SGHRS and YFSETQ. The CDR3 is 17 residues long. Trimming stripped 0 bases from V and 2 bases from J, with 18 bases between. CDR3 DNA: TGCGCCAGCAGCTTGGCCAGTCAGGGCATTCAACCCTACGAGCAGTACTTC. It encodes CASSLASQGIQPYEQYF.

The rearrangement links TRBV2 to TRBJ2-4; D gene uncertain. The CDR3 has 14 amino acids. With 7 bases removed from V and 4 bases from J, the gap between germline ends came to 14 bases. The germline V gene has CDR1 SNHLY and CDR2 FYNNEI. The CDR3 loop reads CASTISDLKNIQYF. The CDR3 nucleotides read TGTGCCAGCACCATAAGCGATCTTAAAAACATTCAGTACTTC.

The CDR3 DNA reads TGTGCCAGCAGTTACCTCCCTTACAGAGACACTGAAGCTTTCTTT. Residues: CASSYLPYRDTEAFF. This rearrangement joins TRBV6-6 to TRBJ1-1; no clear D gene. V lost 2 bases and J 3 bases, leaving 13 bases between the germline ends. Germline CDR1 and CDR2: MNHNY and SVGAGI (reference sequence). This CDR3 region has 15 residues.

The chain is built from TRBV7-8 and TRBJ2-3; 13 nucleotides agree with TRBD2. This CDR3 region has 17 residues. Trimming at V came to 3 bases and at J to 1 base, leaving 4 bases not matched to a gene. From germline, CDR1 is SGHVS and CDR2 FQNEAQ. CDR3 DNA: TGTGCCAGCAGCTTGGGACTAGCGGGAAGACGCACAGATACGCAGTATTTT. Translated, it gives CASSLGLAGRRTDTQYF.

J is TRBJ2-1 and V is TRBV5-8; 12 bases agree with TRBD2. The V segment lost 0 bases and the J segment 6 bases; nucleotides outside the gene matches: 1. Germline loops: CDR1 SGHTS, CDR2 YDEGEE. The CDR3 loop spans 15 amino acids. The CDR3 reads CASSLGLAGANEQFF. Written as DNA, the CDR3 is TGTGCCAGCAGCTTGGGACTAGCGGGAGCCAATGAGCAGTTCTTC.

The CDR3, as DNA: TGTGCCAGCAGTGAGAGGGACAGGCCTTTGTCGGGGTGGATCGAGCAGTACTTC. Protein: CASSERDRPLSGWIEQYF. The genes are TRBV6-1 and TRBJ2-7, with 8 positions matching TRBD1. Germline CDR1 is MNHNS and CDR2 is SASEGT. The CDR3 is 18 amino acids. V shed 3 bases and J 6 bases; nucleotides not matched to a gene: 19.

The chain combines TRBV7-2 with TRBJ1-4; 7 bases line up with TRBD1. The CDR3 extends over 16 amino acids. V lost 5 bases to trimming and J lost 8 bases; unmatched junction nucleotides: 14. The V gene's germline CDR1 is SGHTA and CDR2 FQGNSA. The CDR3 DNA sequence: TGTGCCAGCAGCAGAAAAGGGGGCACAGTTGCGGAAAAACTGTTTTTT. The encoded protein is CASSRKGGTVAEKLFF.

This sequence joins TRBV5-8 and TRBJ2-3; TRBD2 agrees at 13 bases. The germline V gene encodes CDR1 SGHTS and CDR2 YDEGEE. This CDR3 contains 15 residues. V trimming: 1 base; J trimming: 9 bases; junction bases outside the gene matches: 5. The CDR3 spells CASSLTGTSGTTQYF. CDR3 nucleotides: TGTGCCAGCAGCTTGACCGGGACTAGCGGGACAACGCAGTATTTT. Combining the CDR3 with reference TRBV5-8 and TRBJ2-3 gives the whole variable domain EAGVTQSPTHLIKTRGQQATLRCSPISGHTSVYWYQQALGLGLQFLLWYDEGEERNRGNFPPRFSGRQFPNYSSELNVNALELEDSALYLCASSLTGTSGTTQYFGPGTRLTVL.